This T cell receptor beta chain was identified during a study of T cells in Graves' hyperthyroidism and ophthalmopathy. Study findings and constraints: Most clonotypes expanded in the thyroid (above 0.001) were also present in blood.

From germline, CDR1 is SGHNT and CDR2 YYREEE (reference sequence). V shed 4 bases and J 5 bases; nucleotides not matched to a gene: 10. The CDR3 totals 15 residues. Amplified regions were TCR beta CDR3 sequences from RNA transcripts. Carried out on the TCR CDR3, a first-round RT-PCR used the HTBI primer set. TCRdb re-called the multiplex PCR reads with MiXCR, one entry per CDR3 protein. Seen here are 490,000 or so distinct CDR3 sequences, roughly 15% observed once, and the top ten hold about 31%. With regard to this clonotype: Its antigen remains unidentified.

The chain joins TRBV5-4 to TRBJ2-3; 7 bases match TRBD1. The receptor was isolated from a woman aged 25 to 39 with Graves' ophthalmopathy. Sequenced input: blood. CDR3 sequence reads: CASSHTGDRGDTQYF. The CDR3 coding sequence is TGTGCCAGCAGCCACACAGGGGATCGGGGAGATACGCAGTATTTT.